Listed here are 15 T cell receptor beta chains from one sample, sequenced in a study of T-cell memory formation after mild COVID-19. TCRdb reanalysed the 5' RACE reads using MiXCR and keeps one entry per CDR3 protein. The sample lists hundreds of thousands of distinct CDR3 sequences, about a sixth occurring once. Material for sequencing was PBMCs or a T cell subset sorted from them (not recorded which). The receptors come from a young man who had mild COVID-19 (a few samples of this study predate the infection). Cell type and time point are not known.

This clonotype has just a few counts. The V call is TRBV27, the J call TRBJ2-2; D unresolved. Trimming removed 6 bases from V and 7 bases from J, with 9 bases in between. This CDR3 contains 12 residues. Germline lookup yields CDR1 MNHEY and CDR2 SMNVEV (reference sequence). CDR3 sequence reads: CASSLPSGELFF. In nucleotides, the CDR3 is TGTGCCAGCAGCCTTCCAAGCGGGGAGCTGTTTTTT.

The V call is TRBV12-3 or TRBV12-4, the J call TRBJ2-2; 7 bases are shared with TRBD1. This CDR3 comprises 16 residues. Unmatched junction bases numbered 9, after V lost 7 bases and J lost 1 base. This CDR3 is CASIYTGERNTGELFF. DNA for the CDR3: TGTGCCAGCATCTATACAGGGGAGAGGAACACCGGGGAGCTGTTTTTT.

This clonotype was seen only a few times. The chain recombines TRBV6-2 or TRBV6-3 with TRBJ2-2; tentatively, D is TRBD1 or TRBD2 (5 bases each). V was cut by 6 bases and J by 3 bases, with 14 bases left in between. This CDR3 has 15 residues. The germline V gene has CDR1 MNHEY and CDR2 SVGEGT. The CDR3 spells CASREPGTDTGELFF. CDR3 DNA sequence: TGTGCCAGCAGAGAGCCCGGGACGGACACCGGGGAGCTGTTTTTT.

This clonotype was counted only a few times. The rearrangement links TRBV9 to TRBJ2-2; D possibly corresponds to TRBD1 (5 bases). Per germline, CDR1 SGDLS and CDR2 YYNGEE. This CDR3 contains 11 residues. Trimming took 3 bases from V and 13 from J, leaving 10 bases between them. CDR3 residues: CASSAQGRLFF. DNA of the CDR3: TGTGCCAGCAGCGCCCAGGGTAGGCTGTTTTTT.

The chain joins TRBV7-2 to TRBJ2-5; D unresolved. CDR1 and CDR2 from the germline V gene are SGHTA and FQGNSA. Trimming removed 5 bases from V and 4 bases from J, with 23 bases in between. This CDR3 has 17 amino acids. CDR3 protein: CASSRWQVAWIGETQYF. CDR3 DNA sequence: TGTGCCAGCAGCCGGTGGCAGGTCGCGTGGATCGGAGAGACCCAGTACTTC.

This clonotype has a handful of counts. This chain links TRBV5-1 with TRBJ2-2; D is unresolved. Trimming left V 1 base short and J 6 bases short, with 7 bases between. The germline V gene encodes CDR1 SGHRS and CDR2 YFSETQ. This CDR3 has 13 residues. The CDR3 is CASSLSVPGELFF. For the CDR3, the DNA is TGCGCCAGCAGCTTGAGTGTCCCCGGGGAGCTGTTTTTT.

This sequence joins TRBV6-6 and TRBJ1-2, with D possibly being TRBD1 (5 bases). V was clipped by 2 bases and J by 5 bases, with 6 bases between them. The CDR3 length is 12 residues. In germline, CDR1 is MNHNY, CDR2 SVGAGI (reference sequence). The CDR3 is CASSYRGYGYTF. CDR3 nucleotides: TGTGCCAGCAGTTACAGGGGTTATGGCTACACCTTC.

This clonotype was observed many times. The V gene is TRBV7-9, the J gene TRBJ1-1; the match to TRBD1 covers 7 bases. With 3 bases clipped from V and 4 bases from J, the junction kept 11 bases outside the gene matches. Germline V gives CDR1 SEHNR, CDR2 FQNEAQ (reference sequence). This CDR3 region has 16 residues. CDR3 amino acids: CASSFRPGGRSTEAFF. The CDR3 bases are TGTGCCAGCAGCTTTAGGCCAGGGGGACGATCCACTGAAGCTTTCTTT. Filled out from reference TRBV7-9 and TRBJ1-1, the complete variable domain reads DTGVSQNPRHKITKRGQNVTFRCDPISEHNRLYWYRQTLGQGPEFLTYFQNEAQLEKSRLLSDRFSAERPKGSFSTLEIQRTEQGDSAMYLCASSFRPGGRSTEAFFGQGTRLTVV.

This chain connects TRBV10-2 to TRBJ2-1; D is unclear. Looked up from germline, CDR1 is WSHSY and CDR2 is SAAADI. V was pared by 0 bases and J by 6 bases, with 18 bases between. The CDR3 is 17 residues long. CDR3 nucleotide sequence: TGCGCCAGCAGTGAGTCTGCCTACCTAAGCCCCCTCAATGAGCAGTTCTTC. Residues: CASSESAYLSPLNEQFF.

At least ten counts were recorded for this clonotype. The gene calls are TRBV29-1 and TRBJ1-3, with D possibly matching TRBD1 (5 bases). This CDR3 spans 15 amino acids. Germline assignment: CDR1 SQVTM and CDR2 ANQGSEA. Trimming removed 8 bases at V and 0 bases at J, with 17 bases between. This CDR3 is CSPTMGGTSGNTIYF. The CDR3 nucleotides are TGCAGCCCGACTATGGGGGGAACCTCTGGAAACACCATATATTTT.

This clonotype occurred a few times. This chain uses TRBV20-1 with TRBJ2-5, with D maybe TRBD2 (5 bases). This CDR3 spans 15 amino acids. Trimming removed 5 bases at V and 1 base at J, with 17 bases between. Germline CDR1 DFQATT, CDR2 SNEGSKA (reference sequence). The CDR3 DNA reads TGCAGTGCTGCCTCGGCCTGGGAGACCCAAGAGACCCAGTACTTC. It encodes CSAASAWETQETQYF.

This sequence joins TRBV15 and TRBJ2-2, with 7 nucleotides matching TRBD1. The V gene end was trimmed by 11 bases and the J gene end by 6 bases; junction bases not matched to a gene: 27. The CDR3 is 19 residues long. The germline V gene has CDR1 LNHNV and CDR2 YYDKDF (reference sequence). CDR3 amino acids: CASSGTVNRGPVPAGELFF. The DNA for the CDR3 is TGTGCCTCCTCCGGGACCGTCAACAGGGGCCCCGTCCCAGCCGGGGAGCTGTTTTTT.

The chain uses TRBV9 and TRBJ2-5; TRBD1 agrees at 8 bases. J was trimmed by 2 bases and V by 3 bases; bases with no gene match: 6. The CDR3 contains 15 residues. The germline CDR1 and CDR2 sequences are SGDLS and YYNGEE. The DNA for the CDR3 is TGTGCCAGCAGCGCCGAAACAGGGGGGCAAGAGACCCAGTACTTC. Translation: CASSAETGGQETQYF.

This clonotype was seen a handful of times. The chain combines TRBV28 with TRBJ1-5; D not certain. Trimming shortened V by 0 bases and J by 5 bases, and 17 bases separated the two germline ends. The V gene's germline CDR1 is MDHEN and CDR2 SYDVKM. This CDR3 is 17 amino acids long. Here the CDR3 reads CASSLWMSQNGDQPQHF. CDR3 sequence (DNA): TGTGCCAGCAGTTTATGGATGAGCCAAAACGGGGATCAGCCCCAGCATTTT.

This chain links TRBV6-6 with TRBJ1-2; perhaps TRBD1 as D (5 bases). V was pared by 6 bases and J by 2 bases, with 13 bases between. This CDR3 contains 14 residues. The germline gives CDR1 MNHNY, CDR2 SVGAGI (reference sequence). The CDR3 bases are TGTGCCAGCAGCGAGGGACCGGCCAACTATGGCTACACCTTC. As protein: CASSEGPANYGYTF.